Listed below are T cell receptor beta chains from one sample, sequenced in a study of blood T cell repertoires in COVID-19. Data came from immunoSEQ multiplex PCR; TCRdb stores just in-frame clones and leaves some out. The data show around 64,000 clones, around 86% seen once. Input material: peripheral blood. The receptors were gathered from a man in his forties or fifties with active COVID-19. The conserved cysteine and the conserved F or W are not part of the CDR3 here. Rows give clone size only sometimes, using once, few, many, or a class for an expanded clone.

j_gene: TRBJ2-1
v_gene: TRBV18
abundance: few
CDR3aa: ASSPTSGRNNEQF

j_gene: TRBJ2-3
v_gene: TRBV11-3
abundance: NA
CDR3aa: ASSLKSGEGVTDTQY

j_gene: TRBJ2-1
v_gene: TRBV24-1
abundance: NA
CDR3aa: ATSDLQEATNEQF

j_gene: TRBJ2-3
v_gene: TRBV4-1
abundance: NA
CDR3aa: ASSQDGRRGTDTQY

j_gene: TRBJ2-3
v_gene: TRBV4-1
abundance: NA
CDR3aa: ASSLSNLAVTDTQY

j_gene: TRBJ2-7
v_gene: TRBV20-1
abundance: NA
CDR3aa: SASQDREGEQY

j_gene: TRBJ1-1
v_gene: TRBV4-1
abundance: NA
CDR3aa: ASSQEGGAPNTEAF

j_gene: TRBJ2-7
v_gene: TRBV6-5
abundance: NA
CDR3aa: ASTKGQGASYEQY

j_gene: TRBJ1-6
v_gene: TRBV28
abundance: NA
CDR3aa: ASSLGVREDYNSPLH

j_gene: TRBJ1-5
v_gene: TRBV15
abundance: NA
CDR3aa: ATSRDFGPFTAQH

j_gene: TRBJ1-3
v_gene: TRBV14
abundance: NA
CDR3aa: ASSQDAGRLETTIY

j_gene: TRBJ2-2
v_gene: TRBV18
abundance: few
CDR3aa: ASSPKAGGTNTGELF

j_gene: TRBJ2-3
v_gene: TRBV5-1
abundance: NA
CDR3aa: ASSLPGLAGGGTDTQY

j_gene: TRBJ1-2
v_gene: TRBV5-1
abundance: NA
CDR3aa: ASSLDRTYGYT

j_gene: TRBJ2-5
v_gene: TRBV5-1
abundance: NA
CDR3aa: ASSWGTSGRSKEETQY

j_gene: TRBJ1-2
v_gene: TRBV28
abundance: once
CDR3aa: ASSLTGWAGYT

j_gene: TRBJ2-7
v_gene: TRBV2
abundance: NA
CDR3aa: ASNEGLAGYEQY

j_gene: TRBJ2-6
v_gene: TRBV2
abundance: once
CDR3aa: ASRRVSGANVLT

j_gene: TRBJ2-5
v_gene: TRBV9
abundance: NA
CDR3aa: ASSVADSSQGTQY

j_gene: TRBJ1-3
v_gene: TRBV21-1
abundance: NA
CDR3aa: ASSKGESRVAGNTIY

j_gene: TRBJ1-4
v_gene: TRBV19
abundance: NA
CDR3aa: ASSQFTGDDRKKLF

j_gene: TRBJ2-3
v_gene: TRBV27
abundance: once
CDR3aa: ASSGGSGITDTQY

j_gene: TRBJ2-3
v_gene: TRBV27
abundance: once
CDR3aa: ASSSGSWGDTQY

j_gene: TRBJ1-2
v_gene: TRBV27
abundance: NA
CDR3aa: ASSLRQGTNYGYT

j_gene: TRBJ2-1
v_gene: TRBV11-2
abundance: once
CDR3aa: ASSLALLNEQF

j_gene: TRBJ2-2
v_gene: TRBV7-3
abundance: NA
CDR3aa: ASSETSGGTGELF

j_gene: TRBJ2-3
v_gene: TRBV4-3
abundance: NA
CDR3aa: ASSLLTSTDTQY

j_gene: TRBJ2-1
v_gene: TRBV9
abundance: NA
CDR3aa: ASSLAGGWNEQF

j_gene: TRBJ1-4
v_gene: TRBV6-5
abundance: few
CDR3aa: ASSYGQFGEKLF

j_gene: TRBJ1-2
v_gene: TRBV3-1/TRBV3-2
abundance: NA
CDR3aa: ASSQGWAGKPYGYT

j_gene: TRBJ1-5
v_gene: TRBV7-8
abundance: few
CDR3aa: ASSPRDTSRQPQH

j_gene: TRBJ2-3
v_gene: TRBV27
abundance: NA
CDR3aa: ASSFTGADTQY

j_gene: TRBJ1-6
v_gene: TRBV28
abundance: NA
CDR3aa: ASSSPPGTLH

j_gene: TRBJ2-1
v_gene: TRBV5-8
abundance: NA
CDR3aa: ASSLGDRKNEQF

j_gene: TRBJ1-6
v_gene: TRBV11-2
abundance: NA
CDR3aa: ASTAEAGRSPLH

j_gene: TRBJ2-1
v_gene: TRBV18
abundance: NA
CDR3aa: ASSPTTGGYNEQF

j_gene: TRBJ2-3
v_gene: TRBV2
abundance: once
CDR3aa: ASSPQGRDTDTQY

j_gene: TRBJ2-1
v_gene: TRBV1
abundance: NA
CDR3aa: TSSQAGSSYNEQF

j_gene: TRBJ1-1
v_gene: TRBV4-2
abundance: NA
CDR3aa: ASSQVVRGAKNTEAF

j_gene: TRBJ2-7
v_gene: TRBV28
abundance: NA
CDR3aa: ASSLVSGEQY

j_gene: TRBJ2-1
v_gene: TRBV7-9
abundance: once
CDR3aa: ASSLKKGGLNEQF

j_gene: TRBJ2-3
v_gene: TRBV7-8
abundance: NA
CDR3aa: ASSIQAAGGTDTQY

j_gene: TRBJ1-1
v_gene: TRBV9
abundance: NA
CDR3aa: ASSQSARETEAF

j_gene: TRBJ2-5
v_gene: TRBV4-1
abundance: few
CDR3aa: ASSQRTSGRILETQY

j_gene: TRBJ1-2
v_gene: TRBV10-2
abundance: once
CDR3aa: ASSESVETGANYGYT

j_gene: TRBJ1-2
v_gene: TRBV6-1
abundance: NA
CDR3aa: ASSEFLREDYGYT

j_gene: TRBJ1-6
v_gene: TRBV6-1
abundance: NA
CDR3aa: ASIDYRGYNSPLH

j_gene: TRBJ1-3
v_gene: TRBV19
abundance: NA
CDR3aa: ASTTEESGNTIY

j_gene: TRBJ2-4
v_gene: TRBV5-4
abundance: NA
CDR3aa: ASSLDRGGQY

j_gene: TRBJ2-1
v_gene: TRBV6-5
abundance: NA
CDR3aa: ASSYYATGPYNEQF

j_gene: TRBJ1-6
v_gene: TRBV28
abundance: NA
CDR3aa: ASRPGTLHNSPLH

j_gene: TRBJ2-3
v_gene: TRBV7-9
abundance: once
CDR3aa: ASSYDRGDTQY

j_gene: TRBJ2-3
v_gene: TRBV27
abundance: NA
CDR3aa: ASSFTGTDTQY

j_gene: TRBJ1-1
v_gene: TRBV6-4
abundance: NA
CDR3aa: ASSAKVGGSGTEAF

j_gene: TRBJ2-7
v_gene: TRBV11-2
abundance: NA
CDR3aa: ASSAGVEREGPHEQY

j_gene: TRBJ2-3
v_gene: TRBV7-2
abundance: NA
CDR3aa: ASSLRGGRDTDTQY

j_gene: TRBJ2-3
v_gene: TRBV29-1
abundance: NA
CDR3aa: SAKPGGRNADTQY